A single sample gave rise to the 12 T cell receptor beta chains below, sequenced in a study of shared T cell receptors in the human thymus. Method: immunoSEQ multiplex PCR; TCRdb's copy keeps in-frame clones and lacks some. The table has about 730,000 clones, around 85% seen once; the top ten hold around 0.01%. These data also formed part of another study, on human thymus T cells.

The source material was thymocytes. Every receptor here comes from a girl under two years old with a congenital heart defect.

J is TRBJ1-2 and V is TRBV6-1; D possibly corresponds to TRBD1 (5 bases). V dropped 1 base and J dropped 5 bases, with 17 bases sitting between them. The CDR3 sequence is 16 residues long. The germline V gene encodes CDR1 MNHNS and CDR2 SASEGT. CDR3 in amino acids: CASSEERPAGGYGYTF. DNA of the CDR3: TGTGCCAGCAGTGAAGAACGGCCAGCCGGGGGGTATGGCTACACCTTC.

The rearrangement links TRBV2 to TRBJ1-2, with 9 nucleotides matching TRBD1. Germline trimming cut 4 bases from V and 9 bases from J; bases unmatched to any gene: 27. Per germline, CDR1 SNHLY and CDR2 FYNNEI. The CDR3 consists of 20 residues. The CDR3 is CASSVFKMITNTGQGLSYTF. The CDR3 DNA reads as TGTGCCAGCAGTGTATTCAAGATGATTACCAATACGGGACAGGGTTTAAGCTACACCTTC. The full variable domain, its missing parts supplied by reference TRBV2 and TRBJ1-2, is EPEVTQTPSHQVTQMGQEVILRCVPISNHLYFYWYRQILGQKVEFLVSFYNNEISEKSEIFDDQFSVERPDGSNFTLKIRSTKLEDSAMYFCASSVFKMITNTGQGLSYTFGSGTRLTVV.

The chain combines TRBV19 with TRBJ1-2; 9 bases are a match to TRBD1. The CDR3 is made up of 12 amino acids. The ends lost 10 bases at V and 8 bases at J; junction bases unmatched: 8. The germline CDR1 and CDR2 sequences are LNHDA and SQIVND (reference sequence). For the CDR3, the DNA is TGTGCCACCGCGGACAGGGGAGAAGGCTACACCTTC. Its protein is CATADRGEGYTF. The entire variable domain, with the rest obtained from reference TRBV19 and TRBJ1-2, is as follows: DGGITQSPKYLFRKEGQNVTLSCEQNLNHDAMYWYRQDPGQGLRLIYYSQIVNDFQKGDIAEGYSVSREKKESFPLTVTSAQKNPTAFYLCATADRGEGYTFGSGTRLTVV.

The gene calls are TRBV5-1 and TRBJ2-1; D might be TRBD1 (6 bases). The CDR3 spans 16 residues. Germline CDR1 and CDR2: SGHRS and YFSETQ. The V end was cut by 5 bases, the J end by 8 bases, with 23 bases between. Here the CDR3 reads CASRKKRTAEGDEQFF. The CDR3 region has the DNA TGCGCCAGCAGGAAAAAAAGGACAGCCGAGGGGGATGAGCAGTTCTTC.

This chain links TRBV15 with TRBJ1-6, with TRBD1 as a possible D gene (5 bases). With 2 bases removed from V and 13 bases from J, the gap between germline ends came to 24 bases. CDR3 length: 17 residues. CDR1 and CDR2 from the germline V gene are LNHNV and YYDKDF (reference sequence). CDR3 residues: CATSRPLEGPLVAPLHF. CDR3 DNA: TGTGCCACCAGCAGACCCTTGGAGGGACCTCTCGTGGCCCCCCTCCACTTT.

The chain carries TRBV5-1 and TRBJ2-3; 8 bases map to TRBD1. The V segment lost 1 base and the J segment 3 bases; nucleotides outside the gene matches: 10. From germline, CDR1 is SGHRS and CDR2 YFSETQ. This CDR3 comprises 17 residues. The CDR3 is CASSLYRTTGVTDTQYF. CDR3 bases: TGCGCCAGCAGCTTGTACAGGACGACAGGGGTGACAGATACGCAGTATTTT.

The chain employs TRBV9 and TRBJ2-5, with 11 bases matching TRBD2. There are 22 residues in the CDR3. CDR1 and CDR2 (germline): SGDLS, YYNGEE. The ends lost 0 bases at V and 2 bases at J; junction bases unmatched: 21. The chain's CDR3 is CASSVGSRHSGDLAGGQETQYF. As DNA, the CDR3 is TGTGCCAGCAGCGTAGGGTCCCGACACTCCGGCGACTTAGCGGGGGGGCAAGAGACCCAGTACTTC.

This chain links TRBV7-8 with TRBJ2-7; 10 bases fit TRBD1. Losses at the gene ends were 5 bases for V and 3 bases for J; bases not matched to a gene: 4. Germline-derived CDR1 and CDR2 are SGHVS and FQNEAQ. The CDR3 extends over 14 amino acids. As DNA, the CDR3 is TGTGCCAGCAGCCCAGGACAGGGGGTCTACGAGCAGTACTTC. It codes for CASSPGQGVYEQYF.

This chain links TRBV4-3 with TRBJ2-6; a possible D gene is TRBD2 (5 bases). Germline V gives CDR1 LGHNA, CDR2 YSLEER. This CDR3 region has 20 residues. Trimming took off 1 base at V and 0 bases at J, with 19 bases between the two ends. The CDR3 reads CASSQVKYRELYSGANVLTF. The CDR3 DNA follows: TGCGCCAGCAGCCAAGTAAAATATAGGGAGTTGTACTCTGGGGCCAACGTCCTGACTTTC.

The chain is built from TRBV7-2 and TRBJ2-7, with TRBD2 matching 12 bases. Unmatched junction bases numbered 5, after V lost 0 bases and J lost 5 bases. The CDR3 runs 16 residues. CDR1 is SGHTA and CDR2 is FQGNSA in the germline V gene. The CDR3 sequence: CASSLAPSGGVDEQYF. CDR3 in DNA: TGTGCCAGCAGCTTAGCCCCTAGCGGGGGGGTCGACGAGCAGTACTTC.

The V and J genes are TRBV27 and TRBJ1-2; no definite D call. Germline assignment: CDR1 MNHEY and CDR2 SMNVEV (reference sequence). Deletions cut 2 bases from V and 2 bases from J, with 6 bases between. This CDR3 contains 13 residues. The CDR3 reads CASSLTENYGYTF. CDR3 nucleotides: TGTGCCAGCAGTTTAACAGAAAACTATGGCTACACCTTC.

V is TRBV9 and J is TRBJ1-2, with D possibly being TRBD1 (6 bases). Trimming left V 3 bases short and J 3 bases short, with 36 bases between. The CDR3 is made up of 22 amino acids. Germline CDR1 SGDLS, CDR2 YYNGEE. CDR3 region: CASSAQKGGPNDPRGLDYGYTF. CDR3 sequence (DNA): TGTGCCAGCAGCGCCCAAAAGGGGGGGCCTAACGACCCTAGGGGACTGGACTATGGCTACACCTTC.